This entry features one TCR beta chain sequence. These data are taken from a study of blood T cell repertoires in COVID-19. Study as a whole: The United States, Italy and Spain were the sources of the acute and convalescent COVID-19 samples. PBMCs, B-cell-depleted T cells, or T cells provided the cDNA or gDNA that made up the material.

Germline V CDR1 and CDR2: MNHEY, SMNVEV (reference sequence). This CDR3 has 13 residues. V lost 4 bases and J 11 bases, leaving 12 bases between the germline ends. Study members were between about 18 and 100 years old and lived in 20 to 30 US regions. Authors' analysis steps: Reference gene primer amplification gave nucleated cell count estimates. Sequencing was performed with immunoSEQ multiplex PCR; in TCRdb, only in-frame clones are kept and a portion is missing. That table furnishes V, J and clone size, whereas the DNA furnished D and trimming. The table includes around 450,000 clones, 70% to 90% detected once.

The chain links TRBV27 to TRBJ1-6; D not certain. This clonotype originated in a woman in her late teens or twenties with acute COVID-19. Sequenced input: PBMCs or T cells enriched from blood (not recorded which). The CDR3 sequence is CASSSRFVTPLHF. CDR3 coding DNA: TGTGCCAGCAGTTCCAGGTTCGTGACACCCCTCCACTTT.